In this sample, the clone carrying this T cell receptor beta chain turned up a few times. Germline V gene sequence: CDR1 MDHEN, CDR2 SYDVKM. V was pared by 3 bases and J by 4 bases, with 6 bases of the junction left unmatched. The CDR3 contains 15 residues. Clones were sequenced by immunoSEQ multiplex PCR, and TCRdb holds only the in-frame ones, with some missing. The sample consists of tens of thousands of clones, roughly 84% of them appearing once. This specimen comes from a study of blood T cell repertoires in COVID-19. Study at large: Sample material is recorded as cDNA or gDNA derived from T cells, B-cell-depleted T cells, or PBMCs.

The genes are TRBV28 and TRBJ1-5, with TRBD1 matching 7 bases. Sequencing was performed on peripheral blood. The TCR sequence derives from a man aged 60 to 69 with acute or convalescent COVID-19. CDR3 amino acids: CASSFPGGKNQPQHF. CDR3 bases: TGTGCCAGCAGTTTTCCAGGGGGTAAAAATCAGCCCCAGCATTTT.